There are many counts of the clone carrying this T cell receptor beta chain. The CDR3 runs to 12 residues. CDR1 ENHRY and CDR2 SYGVKD come from the germline V gene. Trimming took 5 bases from V and 3 from J, leaving 8 bases between them. The data stem from a study of T-cell reconstitution after alpha-beta-depleted transplantation in children. For TCRbeta, the library was prepared with unique molecular identifiers. MiXCR was run by TCRdb on the PCR reads, yielding one entry per CDR3 protein. Found here are some 290,000 distinct CDR3 sequences, almost 10% of them singletons; the top ten hold around 10%.

The sequencing used PBMCs from the stem cell graft donor, collected from the stem cell graft. The receptor was derived from a human donor who donated a stem cell graft to a child with SCID. The V gene is TRBV10-3, the J gene TRBJ2-7, with D unclear. The CDR3 sequence is CAISFQGYEQYF. The DNA of the CDR3 is TGTGCCATCAGTTTCCAAGGCTACGAGCAGTACTTC.